Presented here are 7 T cell receptor beta chains from one specimen sequenced in a study of tumor-infiltrating lymphocytes in primary liver carcinoma. Unsorted whole blood yielded the blood RNA, and germline DNA was also extracted. Starting from 450 to 500 ng of total RNA, TCR beta cDNA was produced with a primer in the constant region. Library construction for TCR beta comprised three nested multiplex PCR rounds performed with slightly modified ARM-PCR. The two initial PCR rounds, nine to eleven cycles each, used TRBV1-TRBV30 forward and C-beta reverse primers. TCRdb recomputed calls from the multiplex PCR reads with MiXCR, one row per CDR3 protein. This table holds 250,000 to 350,000 distinct CDR3 sequences, about 50% found once. The sample taken for sequencing was peripheral blood. The source of these receptors is a woman in her twenties or thirties with primary liver carcinoma and hepatitis B virus infection.

There are a few counts of this clonotype. V usage is TRBV5-4 and J usage is TRBJ2-7, with TRBD1 identical over 8 bases. The germline V gene has CDR1 SGHNT and CDR2 YYREEE (reference sequence). The trim removed 4 bases at V and 3 bases at J, leaving 9 bases unmatched. The CDR3 totals 15 residues. CDR3 amino acids: CASSAPGQGLYEQYF. The CDR3 DNA follows: TGTGCCAGCAGCGCCCCCGGACAGGGACTCTACGAGCAGTACTTC.

Concerning this clonotype itself: The CDR3 does not end in the conserved phenylalanine or tryptophan, so this is likely a read error. The rearrangement uses TRBV14 and TRBJ2-1, with D unresolved. This CDR3 spans 15 amino acids. The V gene's germline CDR1 is SGHDN and CDR2 FVKESK. The V and J ends lost 0 bases and 6 bases respectively, with 12 bases between them. DNA for the CDR3: TGTGCCAGCAGCCAAGATAAGGTTTTCGGCAATGAGCAGTTCCTC. This encodes CASSQDKVFGNEQFL.

Remarks on this clonotype: A much larger clonotype is one base distant, so this may be a read error. As the CDR3 is not closed by the conserved phenylalanine or tryptophan, this likely results from a read error. The CDR3 bases are TGTGCCAGCAGTTTATCAGGGCGGAGCAATCAGCCCCAGCATTCT. Translated: CASSLSGRSNQPQHS. V and J are TRBV28 and TRBJ1-5; TRBD1 might be the D (5 bases). Germline V gives CDR1 MDHEN, CDR2 SYDVKM. Trimming pared 1 base from V and 1 base from J, leaving 8 bases between. The CDR3 covers 15 residues.

The rearrangement links TRBV4-1 to TRBJ1-2; D call uncertain. Germline values: CDR1 MGHRA, CDR2 YSYEKL. The CDR3 sequence is 15 residues long. The V and J ends lost 0 bases and 8 bases respectively, with 16 bases between them. CDR3 sequence (DNA): TGCGCCAGCAGCCAAGATCCGGCGGCGTGGAGGGGCTACACCTTC. The encoded protein is CASSQDPAAWRGYTF.

A word on this clonotype: This could be a read error, since a much larger clone is one nucleotide away. J is TRBJ2-7 and V is TRBV4-2; 11 nucleotides align to TRBD2. Germline V lookup: CDR1 LGHNA, CDR2 YNFKEQ. The CDR3 length is 15 residues. CDR3 sequence (DNA): TGTGTCAGCAGCAAGGGACTAGCGGATCCCTACGAGCAGTACTTC. As protein: CVSSKGLADPYEQYF.

Details on this clonotype: One junction end disagrees with the germline gene, perhaps due to a read error. This chain joins TRBV11-2 and TRBJ2-1; D unresolved. The germline V gene has CDR1 SGHAT and CDR2 FQNNGV. The CDR3 extends over 16 amino acids. CDR3 amino acids: CASSLGLGSQVSEHFF. CDR3 nucleotides: TGTGCCAGCAGCTTAGGGCTGGGTAGTCAGGTGAGTGAGCACTTCTTC.

A note on this clonotype: Compared with germline, one end of the junction differs, possibly owing to a read error. J is TRBJ2-7 and V is TRBV4-3, with TRBD2 matching over 7 bases. Per the germline V gene, CDR1 is LGHNA and CDR2 is YSLEER. This CDR3 has 16 amino acids. In DNA, the CDR3 is TGCGCCAGCAACCAAGCCAGCGGGGATACTTCCTACGAGCAGTACTTC. Its protein is CASNQASGDTSYEQYF.